This entry features one T cell receptor (beta chain) sequence. As yet, its antigen is unknown. The junction had 16 bases not matched to a gene; V was cut back by 7 bases and J by 2 bases. Germline V CDR1 and CDR2: SGHRS, YFSETQ. This CDR3 spans 20 amino acids. This sample was taken from a study of beta chain features in type 1 diabetes. Study-wide results and limits: Junctions at VDJ sites from type 1 diabetes patients had fewer insertions and more deletions.

Reverse transcribing all isolated RNA meant expressed TCRB transcripts were sequenced. Measured with immunoSEQ multiplex PCR; TCRdb has only the in-frame clones, and not every one. The sample includes 30,000 to 40,000 clones, approximately 60% of them seen just once. This chain connects TRBV5-1 to TRBJ2-1; TRBD2 matches at 15 bases. Sample: Tregs from blood. This receptor was taken from a woman younger than 45 in good health. The CDR3 bases are TGCGCCAGCCGACGGACTTGGACTAGCGGGAGGGTATTAACCTACAATGAGCAGTTCTTC. Protein product: CASRRTWTSGRVLTYNEQFF.